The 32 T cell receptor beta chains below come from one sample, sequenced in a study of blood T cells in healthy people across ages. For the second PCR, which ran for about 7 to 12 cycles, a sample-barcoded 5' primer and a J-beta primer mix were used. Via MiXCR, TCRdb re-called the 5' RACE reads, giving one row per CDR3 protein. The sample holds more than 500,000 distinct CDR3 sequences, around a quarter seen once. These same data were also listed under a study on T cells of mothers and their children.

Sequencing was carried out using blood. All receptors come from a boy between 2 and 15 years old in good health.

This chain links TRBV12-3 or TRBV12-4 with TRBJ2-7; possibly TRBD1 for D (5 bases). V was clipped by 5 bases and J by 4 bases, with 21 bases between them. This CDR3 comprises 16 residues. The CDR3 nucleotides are TGTGCCAGCAGTCAGAACCAGGGATCCCTCTTGTACGAGCAGTACTTC. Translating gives CASSQNQGSLLYEQYF.

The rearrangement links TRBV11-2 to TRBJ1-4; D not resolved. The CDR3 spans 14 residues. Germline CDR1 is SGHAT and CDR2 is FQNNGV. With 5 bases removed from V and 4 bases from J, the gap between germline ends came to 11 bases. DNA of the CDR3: TGTGCCAGCAGCCCTGGGAGACTTAATGAAAAACTGTTTTTT. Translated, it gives CASSPGRLNEKLFF. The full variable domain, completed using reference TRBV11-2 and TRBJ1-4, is EAGVAQSPRYKIIEKRQSVAFWCNPISGHATLYWYQQILGQGPKLLIQFQNNGVVDDSQLPKDRFSAERLKGVDSTLKIQPAKLEDSAVYLCASSPGRLNEKLFFGSGTQLSVL.

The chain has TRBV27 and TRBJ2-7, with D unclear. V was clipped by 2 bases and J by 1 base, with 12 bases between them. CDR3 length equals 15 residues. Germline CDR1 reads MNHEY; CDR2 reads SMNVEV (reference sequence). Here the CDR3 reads CASSLRAPESYEQYF. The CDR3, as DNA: TGTGCCAGCAGTTTAAGGGCACCGGAATCCTACGAGCAGTACTTC.

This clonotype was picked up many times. CDR3 bases: TGTGCCAGCAGCCCTAATGGGGACACCGGGGAGCTGTTTTTT. It codes for CASSPNGDTGELFF. The V and J genes are TRBV7-2 and TRBJ2-2; no clear D. V gave up 5 bases and J gave up 3 bases, with 10 bases separating them. This CDR3 comprises 14 residues. Germline values: CDR1 SGHTA, CDR2 FQGNSA.

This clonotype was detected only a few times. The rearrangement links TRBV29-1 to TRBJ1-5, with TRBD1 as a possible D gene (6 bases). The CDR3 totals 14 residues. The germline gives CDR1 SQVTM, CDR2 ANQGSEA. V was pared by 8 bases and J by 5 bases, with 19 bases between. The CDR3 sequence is CSPRGKDSHQPQHF. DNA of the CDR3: TGCAGCCCGCGTGGCAAGGACAGCCATCAGCCCCAGCATTTT.

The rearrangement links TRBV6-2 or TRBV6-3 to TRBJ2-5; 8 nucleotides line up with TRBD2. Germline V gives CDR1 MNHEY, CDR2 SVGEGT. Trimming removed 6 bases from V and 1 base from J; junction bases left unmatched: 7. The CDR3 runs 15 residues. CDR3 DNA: TGTGCCAGCAGACGATTTAGCGGGATCCAAGAGACCCAGTACTTC. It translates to CASRRFSGIQETQYF.

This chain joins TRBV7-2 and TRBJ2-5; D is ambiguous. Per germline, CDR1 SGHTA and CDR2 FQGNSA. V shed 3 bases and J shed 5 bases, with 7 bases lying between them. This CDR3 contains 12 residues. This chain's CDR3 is CASSFATETQYF. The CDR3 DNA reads TGTGCCAGCAGCTTCGCTACTGAGACCCAGTACTTC.

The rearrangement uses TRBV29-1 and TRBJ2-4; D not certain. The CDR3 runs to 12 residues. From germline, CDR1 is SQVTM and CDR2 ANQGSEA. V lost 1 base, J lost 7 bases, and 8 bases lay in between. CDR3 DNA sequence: TGCAGCGTTGAAGGGACCTCGAACATTCAGTACTTC. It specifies CSVEGTSNIQYF.

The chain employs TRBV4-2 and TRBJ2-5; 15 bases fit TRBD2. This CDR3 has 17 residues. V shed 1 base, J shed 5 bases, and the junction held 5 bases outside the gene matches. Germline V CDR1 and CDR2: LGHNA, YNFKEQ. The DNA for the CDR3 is TGTGCCAGCAGCCAAGGGACTAGCGGGGGGGCGCGGGAGACCCAGTACTTC. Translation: CASSQGTSGGARETQYF.

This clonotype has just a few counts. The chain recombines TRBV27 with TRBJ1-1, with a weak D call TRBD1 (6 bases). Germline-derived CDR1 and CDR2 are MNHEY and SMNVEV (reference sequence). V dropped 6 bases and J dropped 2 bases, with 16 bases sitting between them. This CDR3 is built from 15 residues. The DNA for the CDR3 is TGTGCCAGCAGGCGATTGGGACAAATTAACACTGAAGCTTTCTTT. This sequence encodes CASRRLGQINTEAFF.

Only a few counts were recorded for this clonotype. This CDR3 is CSVVGTWADYGYTF. DNA of the CDR3: TGCAGCGTTGTGGGAACTTGGGCAGACTATGGCTACACCTTC. The chain has TRBV29-1 and TRBJ1-2; D gene uncertain. The CDR3 consists of 14 residues. Germline CDR1 SQVTM, CDR2 ANQGSEA. Deletions cut 4 bases from V and 3 bases from J, with 15 bases between.

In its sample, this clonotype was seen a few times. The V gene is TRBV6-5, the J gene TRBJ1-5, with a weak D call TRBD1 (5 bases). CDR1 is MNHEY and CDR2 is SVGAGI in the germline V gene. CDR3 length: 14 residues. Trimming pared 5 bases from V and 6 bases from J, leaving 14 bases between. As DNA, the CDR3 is TGTGCCAGCAGTCCCCGGGGGTTCGGTCAGCCCCAGCATTTT. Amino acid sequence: CASSPRGFGQPQHF.

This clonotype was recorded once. CDR3: CASSQDTLPRATEAFF. In DNA, the CDR3 is TGTGCCAGCAGCCAAGATACCTTACCGAGGGCCACTGAAGCTTTCTTT. The V and J genes are TRBV3-1 and TRBJ1-1, with D unclear. CDR3 length: 16 amino acids. Trimming removed 0 bases from V and 4 bases from J, with 15 bases in between. In germline, CDR1 is LGHDT, CDR2 YNNKEL (reference sequence).

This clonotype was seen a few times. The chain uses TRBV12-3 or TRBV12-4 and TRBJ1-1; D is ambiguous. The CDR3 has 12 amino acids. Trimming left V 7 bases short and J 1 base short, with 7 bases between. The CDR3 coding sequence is TGTGCCAGCATTCGGCAGAACACTGAAGCTTTCTTT. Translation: CASIRQNTEAFF.

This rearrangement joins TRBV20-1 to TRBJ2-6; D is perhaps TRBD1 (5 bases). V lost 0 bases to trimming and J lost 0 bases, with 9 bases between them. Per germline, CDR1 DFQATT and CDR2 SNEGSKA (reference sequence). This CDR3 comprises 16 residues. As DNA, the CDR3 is TGCAGTGCTAGAGACAGGGTGCCCTCTGGGGCCAACGTCCTGACTTTC. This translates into CSARDRVPSGANVLTF.

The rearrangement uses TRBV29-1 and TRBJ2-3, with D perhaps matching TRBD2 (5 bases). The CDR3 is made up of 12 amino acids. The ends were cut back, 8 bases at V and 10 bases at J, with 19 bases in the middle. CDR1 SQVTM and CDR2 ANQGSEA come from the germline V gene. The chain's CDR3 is CSLGERADAQYF. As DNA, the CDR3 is TGCAGCCTCGGTGAGAGGGCCGATGCGCAGTATTTT.

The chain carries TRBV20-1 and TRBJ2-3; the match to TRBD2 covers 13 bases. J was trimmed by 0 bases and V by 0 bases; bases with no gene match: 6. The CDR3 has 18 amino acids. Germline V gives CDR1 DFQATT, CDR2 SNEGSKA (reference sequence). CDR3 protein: CSARDLGTSGDSTDTQYF. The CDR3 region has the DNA TGCAGTGCTAGAGACCTCGGGACTAGCGGGGATAGCACAGATACGCAGTATTTT.

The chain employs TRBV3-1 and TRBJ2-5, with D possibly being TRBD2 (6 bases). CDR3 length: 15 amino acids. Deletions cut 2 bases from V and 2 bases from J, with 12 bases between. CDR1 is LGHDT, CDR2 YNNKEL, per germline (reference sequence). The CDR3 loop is CASSQFGTSQETQYF. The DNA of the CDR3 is TGTGCCAGCAGCCAATTCGGGACTTCGCAAGAGACCCAGTACTTC.

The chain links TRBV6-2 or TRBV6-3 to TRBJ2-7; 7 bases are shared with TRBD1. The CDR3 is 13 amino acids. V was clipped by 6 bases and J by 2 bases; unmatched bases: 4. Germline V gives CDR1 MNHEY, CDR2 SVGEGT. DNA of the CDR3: TGTGCCAGCAGAGACAGGGACGCCTACGAGCAGTACTTC. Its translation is CASRDRDAYEQYF.

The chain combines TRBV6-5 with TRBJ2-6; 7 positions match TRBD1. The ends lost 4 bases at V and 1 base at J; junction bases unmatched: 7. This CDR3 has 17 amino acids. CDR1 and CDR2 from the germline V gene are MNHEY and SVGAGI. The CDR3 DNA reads TGTGCCAGCAGTTTATCGGACAGGCCGTCTGGGGCCAACGTCCTGACTTTC. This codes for CASSLSDRPSGANVLTF.

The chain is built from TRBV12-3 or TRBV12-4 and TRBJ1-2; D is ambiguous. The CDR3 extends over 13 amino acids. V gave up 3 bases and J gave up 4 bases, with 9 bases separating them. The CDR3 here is CASSFNRAYGYTF. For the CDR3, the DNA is TGTGCCAGCAGTTTCAACCGGGCCTATGGCTACACCTTC.

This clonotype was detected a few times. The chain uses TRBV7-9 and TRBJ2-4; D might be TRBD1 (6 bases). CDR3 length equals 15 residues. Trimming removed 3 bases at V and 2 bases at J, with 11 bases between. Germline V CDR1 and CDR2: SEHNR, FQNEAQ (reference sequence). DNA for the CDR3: TGTGCCAGCAGCTTTGCTGGGGGCACCAAAAACATTCAGTACTTC. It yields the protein CASSFAGGTKNIQYF.

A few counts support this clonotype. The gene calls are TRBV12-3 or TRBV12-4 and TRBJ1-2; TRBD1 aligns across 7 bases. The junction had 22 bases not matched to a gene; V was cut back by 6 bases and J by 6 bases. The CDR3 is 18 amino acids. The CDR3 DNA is TGTGCCAGCAGACCTCATCTATTCAGAGGGGGCGGTCTCGATGGCTACACCTTC. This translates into CASRPHLFRGGGLDGYTF.

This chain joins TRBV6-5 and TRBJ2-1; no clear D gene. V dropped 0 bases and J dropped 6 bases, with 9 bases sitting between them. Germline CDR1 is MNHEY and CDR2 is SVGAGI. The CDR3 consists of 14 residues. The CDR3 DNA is TGTGCCAGCAGTTACTCTGATCAGATCAATGAGCAGTTCTTC. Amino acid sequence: CASSYSDQINEQFF.

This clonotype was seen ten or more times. The CDR3 protein is CASSQREGGNIQYF. The CDR3 DNA is TGCGCCAGCAGCCAAAGGGAAGGGGGAAACATTCAGTACTTC. This rearrangement joins TRBV4-3 to TRBJ2-4; TRBD1 is a possible D gene (6 bases). The CDR3 loop spans 14 amino acids. CDR1 and CDR2 from the germline V gene are LGHNA and YSLEER. Deletions cut 2 bases from V and 6 bases from J, with 11 bases between.

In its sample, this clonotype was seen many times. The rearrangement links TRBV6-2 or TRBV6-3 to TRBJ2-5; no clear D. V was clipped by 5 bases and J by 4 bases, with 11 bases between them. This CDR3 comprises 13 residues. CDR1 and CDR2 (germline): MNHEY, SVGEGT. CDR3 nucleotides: TGTGCCAGCAGTCGTCCCGGGCGAGAGACCCAGTACTTC. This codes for CASSRPGRETQYF.

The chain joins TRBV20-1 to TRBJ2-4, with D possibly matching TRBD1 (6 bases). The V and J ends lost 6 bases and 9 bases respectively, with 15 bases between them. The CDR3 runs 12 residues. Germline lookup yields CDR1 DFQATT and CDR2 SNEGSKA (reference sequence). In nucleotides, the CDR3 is TGCAGTGCCAATCGACAGGCCGGCATTCAGTACTTC. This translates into CSANRQAGIQYF.

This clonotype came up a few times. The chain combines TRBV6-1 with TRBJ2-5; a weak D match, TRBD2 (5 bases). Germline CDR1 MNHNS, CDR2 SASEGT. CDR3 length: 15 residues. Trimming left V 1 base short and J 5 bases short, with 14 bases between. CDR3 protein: CASSEGWGAGETQYF. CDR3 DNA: TGTGCCAGCAGTGAAGGTTGGGGAGCCGGCGAGACCCAGTACTTC.

This CDR3 reads CSARDSGLSYEQYF. The CDR3 DNA follows: TGCAGTGCTAGAGATAGCGGGTTGTCCTACGAGCAGTACTTC. The chain uses TRBV20-1 and TRBJ2-7; 7 bases are shared with TRBD2. CDR1 is DFQATT and CDR2 is SNEGSKA in the germline V gene (reference sequence). This CDR3 has 14 residues. V lost 0 bases, J lost 1 base, and 3 bases stayed unmatched.

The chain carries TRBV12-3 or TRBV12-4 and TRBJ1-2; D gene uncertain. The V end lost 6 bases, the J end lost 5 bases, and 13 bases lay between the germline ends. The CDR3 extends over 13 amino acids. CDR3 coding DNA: TGTGCCAGCAGCCAAGACGGTGTTTATGGCTACACCTTC. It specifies CASSQDGVYGYTF.

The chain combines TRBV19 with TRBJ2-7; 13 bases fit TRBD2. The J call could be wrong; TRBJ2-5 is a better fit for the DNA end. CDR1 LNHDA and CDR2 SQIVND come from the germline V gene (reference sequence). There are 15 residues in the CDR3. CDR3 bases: TGTGCCAGTAGTAGTGGACTAGCGGGAGACGAGACCCAGTACTTC. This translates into CASSSGLAGDETQYF.

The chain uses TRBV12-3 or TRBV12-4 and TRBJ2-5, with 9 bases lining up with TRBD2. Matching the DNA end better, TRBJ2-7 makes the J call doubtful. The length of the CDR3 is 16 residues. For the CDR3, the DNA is TGTGCCAGCAGTTCCGGACTAGCGCGTAGCTCCTACGAGCAGTACTTC. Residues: CASSSGLARSSYEQYF.